This TCR beta chain was recorded in a study of CD8 T cells in ankylosing spondylitis. Findings and limits, study-wide: CD8+ cells made up the disease-linked clones, which were relatively rare in peripheral blood. It was reported that disease-linked clones were significantly enriched in matched ankylosing spondylitis synovial fluid.

Scientists made TCR beta libraries using quantitative 5'-RACE with molecular barcodes. In TCRdb, the 5' RACE reads were re-called with MiXCR into one record per CDR3 protein. The sample carries 200,000 to 250,000 distinct CDR3 sequences, 10% to 13% recorded once. This clonotype was seen a handful of times. Its antigen remains unidentified. This TCR came from a male donor with ankylosing spondylitis or in good health (not recorded which). Material: blood, either unsorted or a sorted T cell fraction (not recorded which).

The CDR3 DNA is TGTGCCAGCAGTTCTCGGGGGACTAGCAATCAGCCCCAGCATTTT. Protein product: CASSSRGTSNQPQHF. The genes are TRBV12-3 or TRBV12-4 and TRBJ1-5; TRBD1 is a possible D gene (5 bases). There are 15 residues in the CDR3. The ends were cut back, 4 bases at V and 0 bases at J, with 10 bases in the middle.